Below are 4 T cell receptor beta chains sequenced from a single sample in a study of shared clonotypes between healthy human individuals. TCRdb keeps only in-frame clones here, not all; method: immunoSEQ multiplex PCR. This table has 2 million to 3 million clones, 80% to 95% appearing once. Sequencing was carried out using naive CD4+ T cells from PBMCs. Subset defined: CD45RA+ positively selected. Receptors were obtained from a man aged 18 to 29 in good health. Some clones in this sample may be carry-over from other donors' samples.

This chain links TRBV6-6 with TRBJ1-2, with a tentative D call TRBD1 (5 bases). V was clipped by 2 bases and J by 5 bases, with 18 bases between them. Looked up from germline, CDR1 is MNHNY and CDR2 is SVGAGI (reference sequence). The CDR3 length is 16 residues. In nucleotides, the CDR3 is TGTGCCAGCAGTTACCCGTCAGGGACGGTGAGATATGGCTACACCTTC. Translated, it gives CASSYPSGTVRYGYTF.

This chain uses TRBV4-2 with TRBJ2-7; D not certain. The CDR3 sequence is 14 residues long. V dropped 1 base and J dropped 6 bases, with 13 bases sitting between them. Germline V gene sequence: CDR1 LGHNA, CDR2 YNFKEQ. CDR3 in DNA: TGTGCCAGCAGCCAAGGGGGTAAGGTTTCCGAGCAGTACTTC. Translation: CASSQGGKVSEQYF.

The CDR3: CASSDPQETQYF. The CDR3 nucleotides are TGTGCCAGCAGTGACCCCCAAGAGACCCAGTACTTC. The chain links TRBV2 to TRBJ2-5; D is ambiguous. Deletions cut 3 bases from V and 1 base from J, with 3 bases between. From germline, CDR1 is SNHLY and CDR2 FYNNEI. The CDR3 is 12 amino acids.

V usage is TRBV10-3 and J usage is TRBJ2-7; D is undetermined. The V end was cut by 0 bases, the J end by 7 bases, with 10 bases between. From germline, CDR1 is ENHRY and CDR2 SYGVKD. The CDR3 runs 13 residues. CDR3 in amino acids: CAISESPSGEQYF. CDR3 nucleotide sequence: TGTGCCATCAGTGAGTCCCCCAGTGGTGAGCAGTACTTC.